These 10 T cell receptor beta chains came from one sample sequenced in a study of T cells expressing NK-cell markers. TCRdb reprocessed the 5' RACE reads; each CDR3 protein has one entry and no DNA is given. In all, the sample yields 400,000 to 500,000 distinct CDR3 sequences. The sample consisted of blood T cells: a sorted CD56 or NKG2C T cell subset, CD4+ or CD8+ T cells, or bulk PBMC T cells (not recorded which). Every receptor here comes from a woman between 18 and 70 years old in good health.

V gene TRBV20-1 combines with J gene TRBJ2-2; TCRdb picks TRBD2, but there is no DNA to check that call. There are 17 residues in the CDR3. Germline CDR1 and CDR2: DFQATT and SNEGSKA (reference sequence). The CDR3 here is CSARPPGLAEYTGELFF.

The chain carries TRBV5-1 and TRBJ2-7. The V gene's germline CDR1 is SGHRS and CDR2 YFSETQ. The CDR3 is made up of 14 amino acids. CDR3: CASSLGPYSYEQYF.

This rearrangement joins TRBV25-1 to TRBJ2-1. The CDR3 is 15 amino acids. Germline V gene lookup returns CDR1 MGHDK and CDR2 SYGVNS. CDR3 in amino acids: CASSNPTASYNEQFF.

CDR3 sequence reads: CASSIDLAGFSYNEQFF. V usage is TRBV19 and J usage is TRBJ2-1; TCRdb's D gene call, TRBD2, goes unchecked for lack of DNA. The CDR3 has 17 residues. Germline V lookup: CDR1 LNHDA, CDR2 SQIVND (reference sequence).

This chain joins TRBV5-4 and TRBJ1-2. Germline CDR1 is SGHNT and CDR2 is YYREEE (reference sequence). This CDR3 contains 13 residues. This chain's CDR3 is CASSLGEDVGYTF.

The V gene is TRBV6-1, the J gene TRBJ1-2; TCRdb indicates TRBD1, and absent DNA this call remains unverified. The CDR3 runs to 13 residues. CDR1 MNHNS and CDR2 SASEGT come from the germline V gene. The CDR3 protein is CASRPRGQGGYTF.

The chain recombines TRBV6-5 with TRBJ2-5. CDR3 length: 15 residues. The germline gives CDR1 MNHEY, CDR2 SVGAGI. The CDR3 here is CASSYHMVGEETQYF.

The chain is built from TRBV5-6 and TRBJ1-1. Germline values: CDR1 SGHDT, CDR2 YYEEEE. The CDR3 has 12 residues. CDR3 residues: CASSFLRTEAFF.

V and J are TRBV7-2 and TRBJ2-1; TCRdb returns TRBD2, unconfirmable since there is no DNA. The CDR3 runs to 15 residues. From germline, CDR1 is SGHTA and CDR2 FQGNSA. CDR3 residues: CASSLTSGRYNEQFF.

The CDR3 protein is CSARDSIRGRGAFF. This chain uses TRBV20-1 with TRBJ1-1; the TCRdb call, TRBD1, lacks DNA for checking. The CDR3 contains 14 residues. CDR1 DFQATT and CDR2 SNEGSKA come from the germline V gene (reference sequence).